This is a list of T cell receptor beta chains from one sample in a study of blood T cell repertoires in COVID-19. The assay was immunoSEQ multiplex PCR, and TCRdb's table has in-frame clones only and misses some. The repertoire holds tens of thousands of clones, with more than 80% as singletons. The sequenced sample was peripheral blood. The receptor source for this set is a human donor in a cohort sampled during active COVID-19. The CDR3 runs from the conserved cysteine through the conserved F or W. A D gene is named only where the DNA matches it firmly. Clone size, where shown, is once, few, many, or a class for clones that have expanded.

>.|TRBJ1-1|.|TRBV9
TGTGCCAGCAGCGTAGGGGGGAGGGCGTGGGGCACTGAAGCTTTCTTT
CASSVGGRAWGTEAFF
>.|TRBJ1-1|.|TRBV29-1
TGCAGCGTTGAAGACTCCCCCGGGGGGCGCCGAACTGAAGCTTTCTTT
CSVEDSPGGRRTEAFF
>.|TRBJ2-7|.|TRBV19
TGTGCCAGTAGTATCGGGTACGAGCAGTACTTC
CASSIGYEQYF
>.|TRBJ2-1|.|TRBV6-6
TGTGCCAGCAGTTTCCTCGATGAGCAGTTCTTC
CASSFLDEQFF
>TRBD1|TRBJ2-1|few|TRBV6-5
TGTGCCAGCGGGACAGGGGAGAGCTATTGGAATGAGCAGTTCTTC
CASGTGESYWNEQFF
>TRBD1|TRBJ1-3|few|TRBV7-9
TGTGCCAGCAGCTCACTCCTGGACAGGGTTGGAAACACCATATATTTT
CASSSLLDRVGNTIYF
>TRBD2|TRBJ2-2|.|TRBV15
TGTGCCACCAGCATGGGCTTATTTCAAGCGGGAGGGTTCACCGGGGAGCTGTTTTTT
CATSMGLFQAGGFTGELFF
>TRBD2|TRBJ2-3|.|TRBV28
TGTGCCAGCAGTTTAGGGAGGGCCTTTGGCACAGATACGCAGTATTTT
CASSLGRAFGTDTQYF
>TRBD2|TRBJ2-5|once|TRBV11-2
TGTGCCAGCAGTCTCGGACTAGCGGGGGTTACGGAGACCCAGTACTTC
CASSLGLAGVTETQYF
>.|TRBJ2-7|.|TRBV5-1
TGCGCCAGCAGCTTGGCCGGGACTTCCTCTGAGGAGCAGTACTTC
CASSLAGTSSEEQYF
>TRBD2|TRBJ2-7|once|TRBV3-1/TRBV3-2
TGTGCCAGCAGCCAAGGGCTAGCGGGGCCCTACGAGCAGTACTTC
CASSQGLAGPYEQYF
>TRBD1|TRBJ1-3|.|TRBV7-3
TGTGCCAGCAGCCCCTCCGGGACAGATTTCCTCTCTGGAAACACCATATATTTT
CASSPSGTDFLSGNTIYF
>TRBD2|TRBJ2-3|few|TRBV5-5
TGTGCCAGCAGCTTGGCCGGGACTAATCAAGATACGCAGTATTTT
CASSLAGTNQDTQYF
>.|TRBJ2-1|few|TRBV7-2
TGTGCCAGCAGCTTAGTACAGGAGCAGTTCTTC
CASSLVQEQFF
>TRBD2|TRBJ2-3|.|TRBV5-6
TGTGCCAGCAGCCGGGAGGGGTGGTTAACAGATACGCAGTATTTT
CASSREGWLTDTQYF
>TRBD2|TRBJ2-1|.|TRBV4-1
TGCGCCAGCAGCCACCGCCGAACTACTAGCGGGGGTAGGAATGAGCAGTTCTTC
CASSHRRTTSGGRNEQFF
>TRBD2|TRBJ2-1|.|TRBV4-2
TGTGCCAGCAGCCAAGATTTCCCGGGAGGGCCGTGGAATGAGCAGTTCTTC
CASSQDFPGGPWNEQFF
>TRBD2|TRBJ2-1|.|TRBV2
TGTGCCAGCAGCTATCTAGCGGGAGGGGCGTCCGGAGAGCAGTTCTTC
CASSYLAGGASGEQFF
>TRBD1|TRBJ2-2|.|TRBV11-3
TGTGCCAGCAGCAAAGGACCCCGAGGGGGCGTCGGGGAGCTGTTTTTT
CASSKGPRGGVGELFF
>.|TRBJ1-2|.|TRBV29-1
TGCAGCGCCTCGACAGGAATGTCATATGGCTACACCTTC
CSASTGMSYGYTF
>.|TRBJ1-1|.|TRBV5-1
TGCGCCAGCAGCAACGGCAGGGATAACACTGAAGCTTTCTTT
CASSNGRDNTEAFF
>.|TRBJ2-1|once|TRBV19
TGTGCCAGTAGTATAGTAAGGGGCCAGGGTGTAAACAATGAGCAGTTCTTC
CASSIVRGQGVNNEQFF
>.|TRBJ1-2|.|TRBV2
TGTGCCAGCAGTGAATCCGTGTACTATGGCTACACCTTC
CASSESVYYGYTF
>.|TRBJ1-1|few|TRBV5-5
TGTGCCAGCAGCTTACGACAGTTGAACACTGAAGCTTTCTTT
CASSLRQLNTEAFF
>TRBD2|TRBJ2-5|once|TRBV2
TGTGCCAGCAGTCTGCGGGGGGTCTACCAAGAGACCCAGTACTTC
CASSLRGVYQETQYF
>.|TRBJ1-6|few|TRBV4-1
TGCGCCAGCAGCCAAGTGGGGACTGCTAATTCACCCCTCCACTTT
CASSQVGTANSPLHF
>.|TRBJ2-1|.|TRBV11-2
TGTGCCAGCAGCTTGGAGGGGCGACGGAATGAGCAGTTCTTC
CASSLEGRRNEQFF
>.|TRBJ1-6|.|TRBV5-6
TGTGCCAGCAGCTTCTTCGGGGAGGCTAATTCACCCCTCCACTTT
CASSFFGEANSPLHF
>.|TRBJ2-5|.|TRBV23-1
TGCGCCAGCACCCCGGGGAGCACCCAAGAGACCCAGTACTTC
CASTPGSTQETQYF
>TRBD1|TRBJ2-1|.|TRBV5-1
TGCGCCAGCAGCTCGGTACAGGGGGATACGGATGAGCAGTTCTTC
CASSSVQGDTDEQFF
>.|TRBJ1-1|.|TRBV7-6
TGTGCCAGCAGTTCCCAAAGGGAGATGAACACTGAAGCTTTCTTT
CASSSQREMNTEAFF
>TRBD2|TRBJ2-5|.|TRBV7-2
TGTGCCAGCAGCAGAGCGGGGGGGAAGACCCAGTACTTC
CASSRAGGKTQYF
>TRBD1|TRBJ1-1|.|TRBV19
TGTGCCAGTAGGCGGGACAGGGGAATTACTGAAGCTTTCTTT
CASRRDRGITEAFF
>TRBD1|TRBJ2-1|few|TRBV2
TGTGCCAGCAGAATGACAGGGACGAATGAGCAGTTCTTC
CASRMTGTNEQFF
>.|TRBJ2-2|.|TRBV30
TGTGCCTGGAGTGTACGGGGGTCCACCGGGGAGCTGTTTTTT
CAWSVRGSTGELFF
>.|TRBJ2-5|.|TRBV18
TGTGCCAGCTCACCACCAGGCGGATACCAAGAGACCCAGTACTTC
CASSPPGGYQETQYF
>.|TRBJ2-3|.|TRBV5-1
TGCGCCAGCAGCTTGGGAGTACAGGGCACAGATACGCAGTATTTT
CASSLGVQGTDTQYF
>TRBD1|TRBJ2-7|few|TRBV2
TGTGCCAGCAGAGAACCGGGACAGAGCTACGAGCAGTACTTC
CASREPGQSYEQYF
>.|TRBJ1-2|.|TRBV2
TGTGCCAGCAGAGAGAGCTATGGCTACACCTTC
CASRESYGYTF
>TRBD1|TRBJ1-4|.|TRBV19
TGTGCCAGTAGTGTCCGACCACCGGGACAGGGAAGCGAAAAACTGTTTTTT
CASSVRPPGQGSEKLFF
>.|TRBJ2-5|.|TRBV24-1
TGTGCCACCAGTGCGGCCAGGGCAGCGGAGACCCAGTACTTC
CATSAARAAETQYF
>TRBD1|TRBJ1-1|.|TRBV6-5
TGTGCCAGCAGTTACGGGACAGCGTCTAATGAAGCTTTCTTT
CASSYGTASNEAFF
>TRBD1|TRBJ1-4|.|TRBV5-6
TGTGCCAGCAGCTTGGACCCCAGGGGGCGGTTTGAAAAACTGTTTTTT
CASSLDPRGRFEKLFF
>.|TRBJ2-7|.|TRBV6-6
TGTGCCAGCACCTCAGTTACCAACTCCTACGAGCAGTACTTC
CASTSVTNSYEQYF
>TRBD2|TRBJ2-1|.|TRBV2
TGTGCCAGCACTAGCGGGCGTGATGGCAATGAGCAGTTCTTC
CASTSGRDGNEQFF
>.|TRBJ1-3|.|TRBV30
TGTGCCTGGAGTGACAGAAACACCATATATTTT
CAWSDRNTIYF
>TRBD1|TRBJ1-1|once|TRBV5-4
TGTGCCAGCAGCCCCCCGGACAGGAACTTTGAAGCTTTCTTT
CASSPPDRNFEAFF
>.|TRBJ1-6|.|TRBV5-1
TGCGCCAGCAGCTTGGACGGGAGCTCCTATAATTCACCCCTCCACTTT
CASSLDGSSYNSPLHF
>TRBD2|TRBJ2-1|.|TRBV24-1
TGTGCCACCACCAGCGGGAGGGGTAGCAATGAGCAGTTCTTC
CATTSGRGSNEQFF
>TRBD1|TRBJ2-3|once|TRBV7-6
TGTGCCAGCAGCTTGGTCATGCGACAGGGGGGAGATACGCAGTATTTT
CASSLVMRQGGDTQYF
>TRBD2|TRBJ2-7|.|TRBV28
TGTGCCAGCAGTTTCGAGAGTAGCGGGAGGGGCGAGCAGTACTTC
CASSFESSGRGEQYF
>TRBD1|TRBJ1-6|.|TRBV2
TGTGCCAGCAGGATAACAGGGGATAATTCACCCCTCCACTTT
CASRITGDNSPLHF
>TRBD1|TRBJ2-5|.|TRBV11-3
TGTGCCAGCAGCCGCAGGGGGCTGGGAGAGACCCAGTACTTC
CASSRRGLGETQYF
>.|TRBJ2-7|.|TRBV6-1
TGTGCCAGCAGTGAAGGGACAGCTGCCTACGAGCAGTACTTC
CASSEGTAAYEQYF
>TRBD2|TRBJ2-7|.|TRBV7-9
TGTGCCAGCAGCCCCGACGCGCTAGCGGGCCAATACGAGCAGTACTTC
CASSPDALAGQYEQYF